Listed below are T cell receptor beta chains from one sample, sequenced in a study of blood T cell repertoires in COVID-19. Sequencing used immunoSEQ multiplex PCR; TCRdb keeps in-frame clones, though not all of them. The profile shows about 15,000 clones, 85% to 90% of them singletons. The sequenced sample was peripheral blood. Receptors originate from a human donor in a cohort sampled during active COVID-19. CDR3s include the opening cysteine and the closing phenylalanine or tryptophan. D genes are given only for firm matches. For some rows the clone size is stated as once, few or many, or as a class when expanded; others skip it.

TRBV10-3,NA,TRBJ2-7,NA,CALGQGYEQYF,TGTGCCTTGGGGCAGGGCTACGAGCAGTACTTC
TRBV11-2,NA,TRBJ1-5,NA,CASSLAPNQPQHF,TGTGCCAGCAGCCTAGCCCCAAATCAGCCCCAGCATTTT
TRBV6-5,NA,TRBJ2-7,TRBD2,CASLSGSSYEQYF,TGTGCCAGCCTTAGCGGGAGCTCCTACGAGCAGTACTTC
TRBV6-5,NA,TRBJ1-5,NA,CASSWTREQPQHF,TGTGCCAGCAGTTGGACACGTGAGCAGCCCCAGCATTTT
TRBV6-2/TRBV6-3,NA,TRBJ1-2,NA,CASSYDSYGYTF,TGTGCCAGCAGTTACGATAGCTATGGCTACACCTTC
TRBV5-1,NA,TRBJ1-1,TRBD1,CASSTGQGGNTEAFF,TGCGCCAGCAGCACAGGACAGGGGGGGAACACTGAAGCTTTCTTT
TRBV30,NA,TRBJ1-5,NA,CAWSGEGNQPQHF,TGTGCCTGGAGTGGGGAGGGCAATCAGCCCCAGCATTTT
TRBV11-2,NA,TRBJ2-7,NA,CASSFGGSERESSYEQYF,TGTGCCAGCAGCTTCGGAGGTTCGGAAAGGGAGAGCTCCTACGAGCAGTACTTC
TRBV7-7,few,TRBJ2-5,TRBD1,CASSLSFGTGAGQETQYF,TGTGCCAGCAGCCTCTCCTTCGGGACAGGGGCCGGCCAAGAGACCCAGTACTTC
TRBV29-1,NA,TRBJ1-4,NA,CSGGQRGEKLFF,TGCAGCGGAGGACAGCGAGGTGAAAAACTGTTTTTT
TRBV6-5,NA,TRBJ2-2,NA,CASSSLNTGELFF,TGTGCCAGCAGCTCTTTGAACACCGGGGAGCTGTTTTTT
TRBV3-1/TRBV3-2,NA,TRBJ1-2,NA,CASSQGSGGSYGYTF,TGTGCCAGCAGCCAAGGTTCAGGTGGGTCCTATGGCTACACCTTC
TRBV30,NA,TRBJ1-1,NA,CAWNARGSEAFF,TGTGCCTGGAATGCACGGGGATCCGAAGCTTTCTTT
TRBV29-1,NA,TRBJ2-7,NA,CSVENPGGLYEQYF,TGCAGCGTTGAAAATCCAGGCGGGTTATACGAGCAGTACTTC
TRBV4-3,NA,TRBJ1-1,TRBD1,CASSQERGLEAFF,TGCGCCAGCAGCCAAGAAAGGGGGCTGGAAGCTTTCTTT
TRBV7-6,once,TRBJ2-2,TRBD1,CASSLVGQGGAGELFF,TGTGCCAGCAGCTTAGTTGGACAGGGCGGCGCCGGGGAGCTGTTTTTT
TRBV6-5,NA,TRBJ2-5,NA,CASSYRGGVRGETQYF,TGTGCCAGCAGTTACCGGGGCGGGGTCAGGGGGGAGACCCAGTACTTC
TRBV15,NA,TRBJ2-7,TRBD2,CATSRAGGPVHEQYF,TGTGCCACCAGCAGGGCGGGGGGGCCGGTCCACGAGCAGTACTTC
TRBV4-3,NA,TRBJ2-5,NA,CASSQDLGASRYEETQYF,TGCGCCAGCAGCCAAGATCTAGGGGCATCTCGGTATGAAGAGACCCAGTACTTC
TRBV6-5,NA,TRBJ2-7,TRBD1,CASSPTRTGLHEQYF,TGTGCCAGCAGCCCAACCCGGACAGGGTTACACGAGCAGTACTTC
TRBV11-3,NA,TRBJ1-1,NA,CASSSRPTEAFF,TGTGCCAGCAGCTCCCGTCCGACTGAAGCTTTCTTT
TRBV19,NA,TRBJ2-1,TRBD2,CASSTRTSGSFYEQFF,TGTGCCAGTAGTACCCGGACTAGCGGGAGTTTCTATGAGCAGTTCTTC
TRBV24-1,NA,TRBJ2-1,TRBD2,CATTSGFYNEQFF,TGTGCCACCACTAGCGGGTTTTACAATGAGCAGTTCTTC
TRBV5-4,NA,TRBJ2-7,TRBD1,CASSLAPQGVYEQYF,TGTGCCAGCAGCTTGGCCCCGCAGGGGGTATACGAGCAGTACTTC
TRBV10-3,NA,TRBJ1-5,NA,CAISDRDNQPQHF,TGTGCCATCAGTGACAGGGATAATCAGCCCCAGCATTTT
TRBV28,NA,TRBJ2-1,TRBD2,CASSSYTSGSYNEQFF,TGTGCCAGCAGTTCCTACACTAGCGGGAGTTACAATGAGCAGTTCTTC
TRBV13,NA,TRBJ1-2,NA,CASSLTGTRSNYGYTF,TGTGCCAGCAGCCTAACCGGGACACGGAGTAACTATGGCTACACCTTC
TRBV5-1,NA,TRBJ1-5,TRBD1,CASSAIPGQGAGGPQHF,TGCGCCAGCAGCGCAATTCCGGGACAGGGGGCCGGCGGGCCCCAGCATTTT